These 2 T cell receptor beta chains were all obtained from the same sample, sequenced in a study of blood T cell repertoires in COVID-19. The data were produced by immunoSEQ multiplex PCR, yet TCRdb's version contains in-frame clones alone and is incomplete. The table includes about 38,000 clones, roughly 70% detected once. The sequenced sample was peripheral blood. The receptors were gathered from a man between 65 and 85 years old with COVID-19, enrolled during active disease.

The gene calls are TRBV11-3 and TRBJ1-1; D is unresolved. V gave up 5 bases and J gave up 1 base, with 8 bases separating them. From germline, CDR1 is SGHNT and CDR2 YENEEA. This CDR3 region has 13 residues. DNA of the CDR3: TGTGCCAGCAGCCTGGCCGAGAACACTGAAGCTTTCTTT. It encodes CASSLAENTEAFF.

V and J are TRBV12-3 or TRBV12-4 and TRBJ1-5; the D gene is possibly TRBD1 (5 bases). V gave up 6 bases and J gave up 1 base, with 7 bases separating them. This CDR3 spans 13 amino acids. The CDR3 loop reads CASSRVSNQPQHF. In DNA form, the CDR3 reads TGTGCCAGCAGCAGGGTGAGCAATCAGCCCCAGCATTTT.